This TCR beta chain emerged from a study of T cell responses to AZD1222 COVID-19 vaccine. CDR1 MNHEY and CDR2 SVGAGI come from the germline V gene. This CDR3 comprises 15 residues. V shed 2 bases, J shed 6 bases, and the junction held 8 bases outside the gene matches. Repertoires were generated with immunoSEQ multiplex PCR, while TCRdb's copy carries only in-frame clones and drops some. The table shows 150,000 or so clones, with about nine tenths occurring only once. The J gene is TRBJ2-7, the V gene TRBV6-5; TRBD1 aligns across 9 bases. This TCR was recovered from an adult in good health. The sequencing used peripheral blood, collected on day 0 of AZD1222 vaccination. The CDR3 reads CASSYGPGTGFEQYF. Here the CDR3 DNA reads TGTGCCAGCAGTTACGGTCCCGGGACAGGGTTCGAGCAGTACTTC.